This T cell receptor beta chain stems from a study of blood T cell repertoires in COVID-19. The CDR3 is made up of 17 amino acids. Germline trimming cut 3 bases from V and 7 bases from J; bases unmatched to any gene: 15. Germline V lookup: CDR1 SGHRS, CDR2 YFSETQ. Authors' processing steps: Estimated nucleated cell counts came from reference gene primer amplification. The table came from immunoSEQ multiplex PCR; TCRdb's copy has only in-frame clones and leaves some out. The DNA was the basis for D and trimming; V, J and clone size are from that table. In the table there are around 16,000 clones, roughly 76% of which are singletons.

Material: peripheral blood. The chain combines TRBV5-1 with TRBJ1-2, with 10 positions matching TRBD1. The sequence came from a man aged 70 or older with active or convalescent COVID-19. CDR3 in amino acids: CASSSQVSTGGSGGYTF. The CDR3 DNA is TGCGCCAGCAGCTCACAAGTCTCGACAGGGGGCTCCGGTGGCTACACCTTC.